A single sample is the source of the 23 T cell receptor beta chains below, sequenced in a study of blood T cells in healthy people across ages. For the second PCR, which ran for roughly 6 to 12 cycles, a sample-barcoded 5' primer and a J-beta primer mix were used. TCRdb analysed the 5' RACE reads with MiXCR anew, one entry per CDR3 protein. The repertoire holds hundreds of thousands of distinct CDR3 sequences, with 56% as singletons. Input material: blood. Receptors originate from a man in his forties or fifties in good health.

The rearrangement joins TRBV24-1 to TRBJ2-1, with D unclear. Per the germline V gene, CDR1 is KGHDR and CDR2 is SFDVKD. V shed 9 bases and J shed 0 bases, with 8 bases lying between them. The CDR3 length is 13 residues. CDR3 in amino acids: CATEKSSYNEQFF. DNA of the CDR3: TGTGCCACCGAGAAGAGCTCCTACAATGAGCAGTTCTTC.

The genes are TRBV7-6 and TRBJ1-4, with TRBD1 identical over 7 bases. The germline V gene encodes CDR1 SGHVS and CDR2 FNYEAQ. Trimming at V came to 5 bases and at J to 5 bases, leaving 8 bases not matched to a gene. The CDR3 contains 15 residues. The CDR3 DNA is TGTGCCAGCAGCGCCACCCGGGACAGAAATGAAAAACTGTTTTTT. Encoded protein: CASSATRDRNEKLFF.

The rearrangement joins TRBV11-2 to TRBJ1-2; 7 positions agree with TRBD1. The V gene's germline CDR1 is SGHAT and CDR2 FQNNGV. The CDR3 length is 22 residues. The trim removed 5 bases at V and 2 bases at J, leaving 29 bases unmatched. The CDR3 sequence is CASSPSFRTQRTGNPGNYGYTF. The CDR3 DNA sequence: TGTGCCAGCAGCCCCTCTTTCCGCACCCAGAGGACAGGCAACCCCGGGAACTATGGCTACACCTTC.

The chain has TRBV9 and TRBJ2-1; TRBD2 agrees at 11 bases. Germline trimming cut 0 bases from V and 8 bases from J; bases unmatched to any gene: 7. Germline-derived CDR1 and CDR2 are SGDLS and YYNGEE. This CDR3 region has 16 residues. The CDR3 nucleotides are TGTGCCAGCAGCGTAGCGGGACTAGCGGACTTCTATGAGCAGTTCTTC. Amino acid sequence: CASSVAGLADFYEQFF.

This clonotype was recorded many times. The rearrangement uses TRBV29-1 and TRBJ2-7, with 8 bases matching TRBD1. Germline loops: CDR1 SQVTM, CDR2 ANQGSEA. V was clipped by 1 base and J by 4 bases; unmatched bases: 0. This CDR3 comprises 12 residues. The CDR3 reads CSVEGTGYEQYF. The CDR3 bases are TGCAGCGTTGAAGGGACAGGGTACGAGCAGTACTTC.

The gene calls are TRBV10-2 and TRBJ1-4; TRBD1 is a possible D gene (5 bases). V was trimmed by 1 base and J by 3 bases, leaving 9 bases between them. The CDR3 contains 15 residues. Per germline, CDR1 WSHSY and CDR2 SAAADI. CDR3 nucleotides: TGCGCCAGCAGTGAGTGGGCAGGGTCTAATGAAAAACTGTTTTTT. It yields the protein CASSEWAGSNEKLFF.

DNA of the CDR3: TGTGCCACCAGCAGAGGATCCCCCCAAGAGACCCAGTACTTC. This codes for CATSRGSPQETQYF. The chain uses TRBV15 and TRBJ2-5; D call uncertain. The CDR3 extends over 14 amino acids. V lost 1 base to trimming and J lost 1 base, with 7 bases between them. Germline loops: CDR1 LNHNV, CDR2 YYDKDF (reference sequence).

This clonotype was seen only a few times. V usage is TRBV5-1 and J usage is TRBJ2-7, with 7 bases fitting TRBD1. Germline V lookup: CDR1 SGHRS, CDR2 YFSETQ. The V and J ends lost 4 bases and 6 bases, in that order; junction bases with no gene match: 7. This CDR3 spans 13 amino acids. Written as DNA, the CDR3 is TGCGCCAGCAGCCCTAGGGGGCATGGCGAGCAGTACTTC. Its translation is CASSPRGHGEQYF. Full variable domain (rest looked up from reference TRBV5-1 and TRBJ2-7): KAGVTQTPRYLIKTRGQQVTLSCSPISGHRSVSWYQQTPGQGLQFLFEYFSETQRNKGNFPGRFSGRQFSNSRSEMNVSTLELGDSALYLCASSPRGHGEQYFGPGTRLTVT.

This clonotype was counted a few times. CDR3 nucleotide sequence: TGTGCCAGCTACAAGTCGGGGGTAGAGACCCAGTACTTC. The encoded protein is CASYKSGVETQYF. The chain recombines TRBV18 with TRBJ2-5, with a weak D call TRBD2 (6 bases). Trimming shortened V by 7 bases and J by 4 bases, and 13 bases separated the two germline ends. Germline V lookup: CDR1 KGHSH, CDR2 LQKENI. This CDR3 spans 13 amino acids.

This chain links TRBV27 with TRBJ1-1, with D possibly matching TRBD1 (6 bases). Germline CDR1 reads MNHEY; CDR2 reads SMNVEV (reference sequence). The CDR3 loop spans 11 amino acids. The germline V and J ends were trimmed by 6 bases and 8 bases, with 10 bases remaining between them. CDR3 sequence (DNA): TGTGCCAGCAGCTCGACAGGCGAAGCTTTCTTT. This translates into CASSSTGEAFF.

The chain is built from TRBV3-1 and TRBJ2-3; maybe TRBD2 (6 bases). The V and J ends lost 0 bases and 6 bases respectively, with 16 bases between them. Germline CDR1 and CDR2: LGHDT and YNNKEL (reference sequence). The CDR3 consists of 16 residues. The DNA of the CDR3 is TGTGCCAGCAGCCAAGACGTAGGACGGGGGTGGGATACGCAGTATTTT. Protein product: CASSQDVGRGWDTQYF.

The chain links TRBV28 to TRBJ2-5, with TRBD1 matching 7 bases. Germline V lookup: CDR1 MDHEN, CDR2 SYDVKM. The length of the CDR3 is 13 residues. The junction had 11 bases not matched to a gene; V was cut back by 7 bases and J by 9 bases. CDR3 nucleotides: TGTGCCAGCAACACAGCGGAACAGGGGCCCCAGTACTTC. It specifies CASNTAEQGPQYF.

The chain is built from TRBV4-3 and TRBJ1-1, with unresolved D. This CDR3 region has 13 residues. V was trimmed by 1 base and J by 5 bases, leaving 8 bases between them. CDR1 and CDR2 from the germline V gene are LGHNA and YSLEER. CDR3 bases: TGCGCCAGCAGCCAAGGTCTTGAGACTGAAGCTTTCTTT. Translating gives CASSQGLETEAFF.

The rearrangement links TRBV7-9 to TRBJ2-5, with 9 positions matching TRBD2. V lost 3 bases, J lost 3 bases, and 11 bases stayed unmatched. From germline, CDR1 is SEHNR and CDR2 FQNEAQ (reference sequence). CDR3 length equals 17 residues. CDR3 protein: CASSFGPTSGGKETQYF. For the CDR3, the DNA is TGTGCCAGCAGCTTCGGCCCGACTAGCGGTGGGAAAGAGACCCAGTACTTC.

The table lists this clonotype with a few counts. The gene calls are TRBV29-1 and TRBJ2-7, with D unresolved. Germline lookup yields CDR1 SQVTM and CDR2 ANQGSEA. Trimming took off 5 bases at V and 4 bases at J, with 12 bases between the two ends. This CDR3 region has 12 residues. Here the CDR3 DNA reads TGCAGCGTTTTGCAAGGAACTTACGAGCAGTACTTC. Encoded protein: CSVLQGTYEQYF.

The V call is TRBV7-2, the J call TRBJ2-7; TRBD1 agrees at 9 bases. Germline trimming cut 5 bases from V and 11 bases from J; bases unmatched to any gene: 16. The germline V gene has CDR1 SGHTA and CDR2 FQGNSA. The CDR3 contains 15 residues. The CDR3 region is CASSPDSGTGSTKYF. CDR3 bases: TGTGCCAGCAGCCCCGACTCCGGGACAGGGTCAACGAAGTACTTC.

This clonotype was seen only once. The chain joins TRBV5-1 to TRBJ2-1; D is undetermined. The CDR3 is 10 residues long. Germline CDR1 is SGHRS and CDR2 is YFSETQ. Between the trimmed V and J ends, which lost 5 bases and 8 bases, there was a span of 5 bases. CDR3 coding DNA: TGCGCCAGCAGACCTTATGAGCAGTTCTTC. Amino acid sequence: CASRPYEQFF.

Only a few counts were recorded for this clonotype. This chain uses TRBV15 with TRBJ2-1; D remains unclear. V was pared by 0 bases and J by 3 bases, with 6 bases between. The CDR3 extends over 14 amino acids. Germline V CDR1 and CDR2: LNHNV, YYDKDF (reference sequence). The CDR3: CATSRDAVYNEQFF. CDR3 in DNA: TGTGCCACCAGCAGAGATGCCGTCTACAATGAGCAGTTCTTC.

This clonotype was found a few times. The gene calls are TRBV27 and TRBJ2-7; D remains unclear. This CDR3 comprises 16 residues. V was clipped by 3 bases and J by 3 bases, with 18 bases between them. The germline CDR1 and CDR2 sequences are MNHEY and SMNVEV (reference sequence). The CDR3 region is CASSFLSGLKNYEQYF. Written as DNA, the CDR3 is TGTGCCAGCAGTTTTTTATCAGGCCTAAAAAACTACGAGCAGTACTTC.

This rearrangement joins TRBV6-2 or TRBV6-3 to TRBJ2-7; TRBD1 is a possible D gene (6 bases). Trimming removed 5 bases from V and 2 bases from J, with 19 bases in between. The germline V gene has CDR1 MNHEY and CDR2 SVGEGT. This CDR3 contains 16 residues. CDR3 loop: CASSRDDRKATYEQYF. CDR3 DNA sequence: TGTGCCAGCAGTCGAGACGACAGGAAAGCTACCTACGAGCAGTACTTC.

The J gene is TRBJ1-2, the V gene TRBV7-8; D gene uncertain. The CDR3 is 16 residues long. V lost 1 base to trimming and J lost 1 base, with 13 bases between them. Germline CDR1 reads SGHVS; CDR2 reads FQNEAQ. DNA for the CDR3: TGTGCCAGCAGCTTAGATTTAGGACGGATTAACTATGGCTACACCTTC. This gives the protein CASSLDLGRINYGYTF.

This clonotype turned up a few times. The J gene is TRBJ2-4, the V gene TRBV13; D tentatively fits TRBD1 or TRBD2 (6 bases each). The germline V gene has CDR1 PRHDT and CDR2 FYEKMQ (reference sequence). The CDR3 extends over 17 amino acids. The V and J ends lost 5 bases and 0 bases respectively, with 17 bases between them. The CDR3 here is CASSPGDRRVAKNIQYF. Here the CDR3 DNA reads TGTGCCAGCAGCCCGGGAGACAGGCGGGTAGCCAAAAACATTCAGTACTTC.

This clonotype came up a few times. This chain joins TRBV20-1 and TRBJ2-3; D call uncertain. The CDR3 loop spans 14 amino acids. V was trimmed by 4 bases and J by 0 bases, leaving 11 bases between them. The germline gives CDR1 DFQATT, CDR2 SNEGSKA (reference sequence). The CDR3 region is CSATQVESTDTQYF. The CDR3 coding sequence is TGCAGTGCTACCCAAGTAGAGAGCACAGATACGCAGTATTTT.